This record looks at one TCR beta chain sequence and its context. The data stem from a study of blood T cells in healthy people across ages. V lost 7 bases and J lost 1, with 16 bases in between. This CDR3 is built from 15 residues. Combining a sample-barcoded 5' primer with a J-beta primer mix, a second PCR ran for roughly 7 to 11 cycles. Every sample produced at least 2.5 million CDR3-containing paired-end reads. From the 5' RACE reads, TCRdb called clonotypes with MiXCR, one entry per CDR3 protein. The sample carries under 750,000 distinct CDR3 sequences, 40% to 50% recorded once. The sequence was obtained from an elderly man in good health. This chain connects TRBV12-3 or TRBV12-4 to TRBJ2-5; D is perhaps TRBD2 (5 bases). The sample consisted of blood. CDR3 in amino acids: CASTLGRGSQETQYF. CDR3 sequence (DNA): TGTGCCAGCACCCTAGGGAGAGGCAGCCAAGAGACCCAGTACTTC.